These 2 T cell receptor beta chains were all obtained from the same sample, sequenced in a study of cytomegalovirus exposure and HLA in healthy donors. The PCR made use of 60 Vbeta and 13 Jbeta primers. Produced via immunoSEQ multiplex PCR; TCRdb's table is partial and in-frame only. Of 150,000 to 200,000 clones listed, around 79% are singletons. The sample taken for sequencing was PBMCs. These TCRs come from a man aged 40-50 years in good health and CMV-seropositive.

This chain joins TRBV28 and TRBJ2-5; 9 positions agree with TRBD1. Germline assignment: CDR1 MDHEN and CDR2 SYDVKM. V gave up 6 bases and J gave up 7 bases; unmatched junction bases: 12. This CDR3 has 15 amino acids. The CDR3 protein is CASRGPGQGRGTQYF. The CDR3 DNA reads as TGTGCCAGCAGAGGGCCGGGACAGGGTCGGGGGACCCAGTACTTC.

The chain uses TRBV7-6 and TRBJ1-5, with 7 positions matching TRBD1. CDR1 and CDR2 from the germline V gene are SGHVS and FNYEAQ. V gave up 5 bases and J gave up 5 bases; unmatched junction bases: 12. The CDR3 has 16 residues. In DNA form, the CDR3 reads TGTGCCAGCAGCGCCGGAACAGGGGCGGTAGATCAGCCCCAGCATTTT. Protein: CASSAGTGAVDQPQHF.